This TCR beta chain was sequenced for a study of shared clonotypes between healthy human individuals. Study-wide findings and caveats: Naive subsets generally had larger estimated richness than memory subsets.

Naive CD45RA+ and memory CD45RA-negative subsets were split from CD4+ cells. Note on this clone: The antigen is undetermined.

Some 30,000 T cell genomes, or roughly 200 ng DNA, went into the sorted-subset replicate PCRs. Original processing methods: For the immunoSEQ data, sequences were junction-only without quality scores, so filtering differed. The method was immunoSEQ multiplex PCR; TCRdb's version includes in-frame clones alone and lacks a portion of them. The V and J calls and clone size are taken from that table; D and trimming were inferred from the DNA. The sample has 800,000 to 1,200,000 clones, more than 75% seen once. The CDR3 is made up of 12 amino acids. V lost 4 bases, J lost 9 bases, and 11 bases lay in between. The germline CDR1 and CDR2 sequences are SGHNT and YYREEE (reference sequence).

Material for sequencing was memory CD4+ T cells from PBMCs. Noted subset: CD45RA-negative fraction. The chain uses TRBV5-4 and TRBJ2-1, with D unresolved. The receptor's source is a young man in good health. Some clones in this sample may be carry-over from other donors' samples. This chain's CDR3 is CASSLEISEQFF. CDR3 nucleotide sequence: TGTGCCAGCAGCCTTGAGATCTCTGAGCAGTTCTTC.